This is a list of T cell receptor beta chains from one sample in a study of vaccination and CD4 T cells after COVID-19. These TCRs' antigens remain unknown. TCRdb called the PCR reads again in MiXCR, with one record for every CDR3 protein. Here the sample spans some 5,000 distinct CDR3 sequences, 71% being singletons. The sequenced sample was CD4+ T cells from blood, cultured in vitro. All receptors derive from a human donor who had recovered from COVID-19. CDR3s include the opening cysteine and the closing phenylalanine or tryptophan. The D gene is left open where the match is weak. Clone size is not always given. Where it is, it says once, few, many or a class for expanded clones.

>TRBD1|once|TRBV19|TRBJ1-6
TGTGCCAGTAGCGGGACAGGGTATAATTCACCCCTCCACTTT
CASSGTGYNSPLHF
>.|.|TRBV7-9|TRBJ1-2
TGTGCCAGCAGCCCAACTCTAGGAGGTGGCTACACCTTC
CASSPTLGGGYTF
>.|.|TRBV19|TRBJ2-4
TGTGCCAGCAAGAGTTTAGCCAAAAACATTCAGTACTTC
CASKSLAKNIQYF
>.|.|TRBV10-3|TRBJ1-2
TGTGCCATCGAAGAATCGGGGCTCGGCTATGGCTACACCTTC
CAIEESGLGYGYTF
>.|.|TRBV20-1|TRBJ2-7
TGCAGTGCCCCCTCGTGGGCAGCTCCCTACGAGCAGTACTTC
CSAPSWAAPYEQYF
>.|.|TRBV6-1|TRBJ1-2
TGTGCCAGCAGGGGAGCGGAAACTAACTATGGCTACACCTTC
CASRGAETNYGYTF
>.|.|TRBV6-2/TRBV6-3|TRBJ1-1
TGTGCCAGCAGTTATAGAGGGAACACTGAAGCTTTCTTT
CASSYRGNTEAFF
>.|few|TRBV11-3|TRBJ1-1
TGTGCCAGCAGCTTGGCAGGCCGGACGAACACTGAAGCTTTCTTT
CASSLAGRTNTEAFF
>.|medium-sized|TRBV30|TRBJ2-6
TGTGCCTGCTTTCCGGTCTCTGGGGCCAACGTCCTGACTTTC
CACFPVSGANVLTF
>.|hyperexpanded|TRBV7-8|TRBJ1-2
TGTGCCAGCAGCCCTGACCCCTATGGCTACACCTTC
CASSPDPYGYTF
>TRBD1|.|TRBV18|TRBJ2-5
TGTGCCAGCTCCCCGGGACAGGGCTGGGAGACCCAGTACTTC
CASSPGQGWETQYF
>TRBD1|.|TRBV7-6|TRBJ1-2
TGTGCCAGCAGCCCTACGTCGGGACAGACCTATGGCTACACCTTC
CASSPTSGQTYGYTF
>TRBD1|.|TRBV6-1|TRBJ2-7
TGTGCCAGCATTTGGACAGGGGCGTTCTACGAGCAGTACTTC
CASIWTGAFYEQYF
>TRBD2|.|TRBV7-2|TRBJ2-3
TGTGCCAGCAGCTTAGAGGGACTAGCAGGAGATACGCAGTATTTT
CASSLEGLAGDTQYF
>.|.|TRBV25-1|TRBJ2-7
TGTGCCAGCAGCTTAACAGGGTCCTACGAGCAGTACTTC
CASSLTGSYEQYF
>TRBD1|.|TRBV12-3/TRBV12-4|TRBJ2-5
TGTGCCAGCAGTTTAGCCACAGGGGGCCAAGAGACCCAGTACTTC
CASSLATGGQETQYF
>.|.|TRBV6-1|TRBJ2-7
TGTGCCAGCAGTGAAGACAAGGGGCAGTACTTC
CASSEDKGQYF
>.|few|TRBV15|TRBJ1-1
TGTGCCACCAGCAGAGACCCAACTCGTTCGGGGTTGAACACTGAAGCTTTCTTT
CATSRDPTRSGLNTEAFF
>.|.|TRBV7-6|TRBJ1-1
TGTGCCAGCAGCTTAATAACGACGGTGAACACTGAAGCTTTCTTT
CASSLITTVNTEAFF
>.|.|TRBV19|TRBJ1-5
TGTGCCAGTAGTATAGTCTCGAGAAATCAGCCCCAGCATTTT
CASSIVSRNQPQHF
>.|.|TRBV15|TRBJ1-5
TGTGCCACCAGCAGAGGGACGGCTTCGGGGCAGCCCCAGCATTTT
CATSRGTASGQPQHF
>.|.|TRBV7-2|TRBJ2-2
TGTGCCAGCAGCCCAACGGGACTGACGAACACCGGGGAGCTGTTTTTT
CASSPTGLTNTGELFF
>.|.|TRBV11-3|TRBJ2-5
TGTGCCAGCAGCTTAGGCCCGGACCCCCGGGAGACCCAGTACTTC
CASSLGPDPRETQYF
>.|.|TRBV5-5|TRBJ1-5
TGTGCCAGCAGCTTGGGTTTGGGAGTGGGTAATCAGCCCCAGCATTTT
CASSLGLGVGNQPQHF
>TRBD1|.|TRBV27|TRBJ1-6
TGTGCCAGCAGTTTATCTCGGACAGGGTCGAGTTCACCCCTCCACTTT
CASSLSRTGSSSPLHF
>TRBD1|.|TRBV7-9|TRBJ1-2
TGTGCCAGCAGCTTAAATGGACAGGGGACTGGGGGCTACACCTTC
CASSLNGQGTGGYTF
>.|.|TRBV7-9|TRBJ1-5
TGTGCCAGCAGTTCTCTTAATAGCAATCAGCCCCAGCATTTT
CASSSLNSNQPQHF
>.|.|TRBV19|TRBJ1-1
TGTGCCAGCCGTCAAGCGGCAGGTCGTACTGAAGCTTTCTTT
CASRQAAGRTEAFF
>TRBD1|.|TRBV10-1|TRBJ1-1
TGCGCCAGCAGTGAGTCGACGGCAGGGGGAAGGACTGAAGCTTTCTTT
CASSESTAGGRTEAFF
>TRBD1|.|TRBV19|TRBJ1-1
TGTGCCAGTAGGCCTCCTCCGACAGGGCGAGCTTTCTTT
CASRPPPTGRAFF
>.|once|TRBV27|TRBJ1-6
TGTGCCAGCAGTTTATCCAGTTCACCCCTCCACTTT
CASSLSSSPLHF
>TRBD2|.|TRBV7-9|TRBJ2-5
TGTGCCAGCAGCTTAGCCGGGGGGGGCGCGGAGACCCAGTACTTC
CASSLAGGGAETQYF
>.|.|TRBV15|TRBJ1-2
TGTGCCACCAGCAGAGATGAGTCGGCGGTCTATGGCTACACCTTC
CATSRDESAVYGYTF
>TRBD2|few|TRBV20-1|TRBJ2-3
TGCAGTGCTAGTTTAGCGGGAGGCACAGATACGCAGTATTTT
CSASLAGGTDTQYF
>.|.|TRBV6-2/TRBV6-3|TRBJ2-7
TGTGCCAGCATTACACTCCGGGACCGTACCTACGAGCAGTACTTC
CASITLRDRTYEQYF
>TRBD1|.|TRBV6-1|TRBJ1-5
TGTGCCAGCAGTGACTTAGGACTCAGGGGGAATCAGCCCCAGCATTTT
CASSDLGLRGNQPQHF
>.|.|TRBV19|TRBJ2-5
TGTGCCAGTAATGATGGAGAGACCCAGTACTTC
CASNDGETQYF
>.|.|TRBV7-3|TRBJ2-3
TGTGCCAGCAGCCGTCAAACGGGAACAGATACGCAGTATTTT
CASSRQTGTDTQYF
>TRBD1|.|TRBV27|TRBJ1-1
TGTGCCAGCAGTCCCCAGACAGGGTGGCGCACTGAAGCTTTCTTT
CASSPQTGWRTEAFF
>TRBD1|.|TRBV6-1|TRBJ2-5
TGTGCCAGCGGACAGGGTATTAAGCAGACCCAGTACTTC
CASGQGIKQTQYF